One sample yielded the 27 T cell receptor beta chains listed below, sequenced in a study of shared clonotypes between healthy human individuals. TCRdb's copy holds only in-frame clones and misses some; the assay was immunoSEQ multiplex PCR. The table shows approximately 810,000 clones, with 80% to 95% occurring only once. The naive CD8 fraction comprised CD45RO-negative cells positively selected for CCR7 and excluded terminally differentiated effector memory CD45RA+ cells. The sequenced sample consisted of naive CD8+ T cells sorted from blood. These TCRs come from a man aged 30 to 39 in good health.

The chain couples TRBV19 to TRBJ1-4; 7 bases agree with TRBD1. V shed 6 bases, J shed 0 bases, and the junction held 4 bases outside the gene matches. Germline V gene sequence: CDR1 LNHDA, CDR2 SQIVND (reference sequence). CDR3 size: 15 residues. The CDR3 sequence is CASRFGTATNEKLFF. CDR3 sequence (DNA): TGTGCCAGTAGATTCGGGACAGCAACTAATGAAAAACTGTTTTTT. Looking up the rest from reference TRBV19 and TRBJ1-4 gives the full variable domain: DGGITQSPKYLFRKEGQNVTLSCEQNLNHDAMYWYRQDPGQGLRLIYYSQIVNDFQKGDIAEGYSVSREKKESFPLTVTSAQKNPTAFYLCASRFGTATNEKLFFGSGTQLSVL.

V gene TRBV4-3 combines with J gene TRBJ2-5, with 7 bases aligning to TRBD1. CDR1 LGHNA and CDR2 YSLEER come from the germline V gene. The ends lost 3 bases at V and 0 bases at J; junction bases unmatched: 7. This CDR3 region has 16 residues. CDR3 protein: CASSHQFGQDQETQYF. For the CDR3, the DNA is TGCGCCAGCAGCCACCAATTTGGACAGGACCAAGAGACCCAGTACTTC.

This chain connects TRBV9 to TRBJ2-5; D not certain. CDR1 and CDR2 from the germline V gene are SGDLS and YYNGEE. V was shortened by 3 bases and J by 4 bases, with 10 bases between the two germline ends. The CDR3 consists of 13 residues. For the CDR3, the DNA is TGTGCCAGCAGCGGGAAGGGTCCAGAGACCCAGTACTTC. Amino acid sequence: CASSGKGPETQYF.

This chain connects TRBV7-9 to TRBJ2-7, with no clear D. The CDR3 contains 13 residues. Per germline, CDR1 SEHNR and CDR2 FQNEAQ (reference sequence). V gave up 5 bases and J gave up 5 bases, with 13 bases separating them. The CDR3 spells CASSPRVNDEQYF. The DNA of the CDR3 is TGTGCCAGCAGCCCTAGGGTTAACGACGAGCAGTACTTC.

This clone appeared once. J is TRBJ2-7 and V is TRBV11-2; D remains ambiguous. The CDR3 is 12 amino acids. Germline V gene data show CDR1 as SGHAT and CDR2 as FQNNGV. V gave up 2 bases and J gave up 4 bases, with 6 bases separating them. CDR3: CASSLYFYEQYF. The CDR3 DNA reads as TGTGCCAGCAGCTTATATTTTTACGAGCAGTACTTC.

As concerns this clone: Other DNA sequences within the sample encode an identical CDR3. The V and J genes are TRBV29-1 and TRBJ2-7; 9 positions agree with TRBD1. V was pared by 3 bases and J by 3 bases, with 9 bases of the junction left unmatched. The CDR3 has 15 residues. Germline V gives CDR1 SQVTM, CDR2 ANQGSEA. Written as DNA, the CDR3 is TGCAGCGTTGAGGCGGGGACAGGGCTTTACTACGAGCAGTACTTC. Translated, it gives CSVEAGTGLYYEQYF.

A remark on this clone: Other DNA sequences of this sample code for an identical CDR3. The chain uses TRBV27 and TRBJ2-2; no clear D gene. The CDR3 contains 14 residues. CDR1 and CDR2 (germline): MNHEY, SMNVEV (reference sequence). V lost 2 bases and J 0 bases, leaving 4 bases between the germline ends. CDR3 DNA: TGTGCCAGCAGTTTACCTGCGAACACCGGGGAGCTGTTTTTT. As protein: CASSLPANTGELFF.

In this sample, this clone turned up once. The V and J genes are TRBV27 and TRBJ2-7, with D unclear. Per germline, CDR1 MNHEY and CDR2 SMNVEV (reference sequence). This CDR3 spans 15 amino acids. V lost 5 bases, J lost 4 bases, and 18 bases lay in between. The CDR3 coding sequence is TGTGCCAGCAGTGCCCGTGGAGTTCCTTCTTACGAGCAGTACTTC. Its protein is CASSARGVPSYEQYF.

In this sample, this clone turned up once. The chain uses TRBV29-1 and TRBJ2-3; D unclear. Trimming pared 6 bases from V and 6 bases from J, leaving 7 bases between. This CDR3 spans 10 amino acids. Germline CDR1 SQVTM, CDR2 ANQGSEA. The CDR3 DNA is TGCAGCGTCAAGAGGGATACGCAGTATTTT. Amino acids: CSVKRDTQYF.

The rearrangement joins TRBV28 to TRBJ2-5, with D perhaps given as TRBD1 or TRBD2 (5 bases each). This CDR3 has 13 residues. The V and J ends lost 6 bases and 5 bases respectively, with 13 bases between them. Germline V gene sequence: CDR1 MDHEN, CDR2 SYDVKM. CDR3 nucleotide sequence: TGTGCCAGCAGGTCAAGTTGGGGGGAGACCCAGTACTTC. It is translated as CASRSSWGETQYF.

J is TRBJ2-7 and V is TRBV27, with 9 bases fitting TRBD1. The ends lost 3 bases at V and 1 base at J; junction bases unmatched: 4. Germline CDR1 reads MNHEY; CDR2 reads SMNVEV (reference sequence). CDR3 length equals 15 residues. In DNA form, the CDR3 reads TGTGCCAGCAGTTTTACCGGGACAGGGTCCTACGAGCAGTACTTC. Translated: CASSFTGTGSYEQYF.

This chain links TRBV28 with TRBJ2-3, with TRBD1 matching over 7 bases. Germline V gene lookup returns CDR1 MDHEN and CDR2 SYDVKM. The V gene end was trimmed by 6 bases and the J gene end by 3 bases; junction bases not matched to a gene: 6. This CDR3 is built from 14 residues. The CDR3 reads CASRGGRWTDTQYF. CDR3 nucleotides: TGTGCCAGCAGAGGGGGCAGGTGGACAGATACGCAGTATTTT.

In the case of this clone: Other DNA sequences in this sample translate to the same CDR3. This rearrangement joins TRBV9 to TRBJ2-3; the D call may be TRBD1 or TRBD2 (5 bases each). The CDR3 spans 13 residues. Trimming removed 0 bases from V and 6 bases from J, with 8 bases in between. Germline V gene sequence: CDR1 SGDLS, CDR2 YYNGEE. This chain's CDR3 is CASSVGGADTQYF. The CDR3, as DNA: TGTGCCAGCAGCGTAGGAGGGGCGGATACGCAGTATTTT.

This clone was found once. The chain links TRBV15 to TRBJ2-3; D may correspond to TRBD1 or TRBD2 (5 bases each). The germline CDR1 and CDR2 sequences are LNHNV and YYDKDF (reference sequence). The CDR3 spans 15 residues. V dropped 3 bases and J dropped 0 bases, with 10 bases sitting between them. The DNA of the CDR3 is TGTGCCACCAGCAGCGGGGCAGCTAGCACAGATACGCAGTATTTT. Its protein product is CATSSGAASTDTQYF.

The V and J genes are TRBV7-9 and TRBJ2-7, with 9 bases aligning to TRBD1. The CDR3 has 15 residues. V shed 5 bases, J shed 5 bases, and the junction held 10 bases outside the gene matches. Germline CDR1 SEHNR, CDR2 FQNEAQ (reference sequence). CDR3 region: CASSAPGQGGHEQYF. Here the CDR3 DNA reads TGTGCCAGCAGCGCACCGGGACAGGGTGGCCACGAGCAGTACTTC.

This chain links TRBV25-1 with TRBJ2-3; the D is unclear. Trimming took off 1 base at V and 6 bases at J, with 5 bases between the two ends. Per the germline V gene, CDR1 is MGHDK and CDR2 is SYGVNS. The CDR3 is 12 residues long. CDR3: CASSEFGDTQYF. CDR3 DNA: TGTGCCAGCAGTGAATTCGGTGATACGCAGTATTTT.

This sequence joins TRBV5-1 and TRBJ2-1, with 13 bases identical to TRBD2. With V trimmed by 4 bases and J by 4 bases, 8 bases remained unmatched. The CDR3 extends over 17 amino acids. In germline, CDR1 is SGHRS, CDR2 YFSETQ. For the CDR3, the DNA is TGCGCCAGCAGCGCCGGACTAGCGGGAGTTGGATACAATGAGCAGTTCTTC. Translating gives CASSAGLAGVGYNEQFF. Together with reference TRBV5-1 and TRBJ2-1, the CDR3 gives the full variable domain: KAGVTQTPRYLIKTRGQQVTLSCSPISGHRSVSWYQQTPGQGLQFLFEYFSETQRNKGNFPGRFSGRQFSNSRSEMNVSTLELGDSALYLCASSAGLAGVGYNEQFFGPGTRLTVL.

This chain joins TRBV7-2 and TRBJ1-2, with unresolved D. The CDR3 consists of 17 residues. V was pared by 5 bases and J by 4 bases, with 23 bases between. CDR1 is SGHTA and CDR2 is FQGNSA in the germline V gene. CDR3 residues: CASSAWPHPALGYGYTF. CDR3 coding DNA: TGTGCCAGCAGCGCTTGGCCCCACCCCGCTCTCGGCTATGGCTACACCTTC.

This clone came up once. The chain couples TRBV7-9 to TRBJ1-1; D gene unclear. Germline values: CDR1 SEHNR, CDR2 FQNEAQ (reference sequence). The CDR3 contains 14 residues. Trimming left V 5 bases short and J 4 bases short, with 14 bases between. The DNA of the CDR3 is TGTGCCAGCAGCCCAGTCGAGCTTAGCACTGAAGCTTTCTTT. Translation: CASSPVELSTEAFF. Combining the CDR3 with reference TRBV7-9 and TRBJ1-1 gives the whole variable domain DTGVSQNPRHKITKRGQNVTFRCDPISEHNRLYWYRQTLGQGPEFLTYFQNEAQLEKSRLLSDRFSAERPKGSFSTLEIQRTEQGDSAMYLCASSPVELSTEAFFGQGTRLTVV.

This clone was counted once. The V gene is TRBV9, the J gene TRBJ1-5, with a tentative D call TRBD1 (5 bases). Germline CDR1 and CDR2: SGDLS and YYNGEE. Trimming removed 0 bases at V and 7 bases at J, with 14 bases between. The CDR3 runs 15 residues. The chain's CDR3 is CASSVEGAPNQPQHF. In DNA, the CDR3 is TGTGCCAGCAGCGTAGAAGGGGCACCCAACCAGCCCCAGCATTTT.

V is TRBV19 and J is TRBJ2-1; D is tentatively TRBD1 or TRBD2 (5 bases each). V lost 2 bases, J lost 2 bases, and 10 bases lay in between. This CDR3 spans 15 amino acids. In germline, CDR1 is LNHDA, CDR2 SQIVND (reference sequence). The CDR3 spells CASSIIGTTYNEQFF. The CDR3 DNA follows: TGTGCCAGTAGTATAATCGGGACCACCTACAATGAGCAGTTCTTC.

This sequence joins TRBV14 and TRBJ1-5; the D gene is possibly TRBD1 (6 bases). CDR3 size: 16 residues. The V gene lost 0 bases and the J gene lost 3 bases, with 12 bases spanning the gap. The germline V gene has CDR1 SGHDN and CDR2 FVKESK. CDR3 coding DNA: TGTGCCAGCAGCCAAGATGGGGGACAAGACAATCAGCCCCAGCATTTT. It encodes CASSQDGGQDNQPQHF. The variable domain in full, completed from reference TRBV14 and TRBJ1-5, reads EAGVTQFPSHSVIEKGQTVTLRCDPISGHDNLYWYRRVMGKEIKFLLHFVKESKQDESGMPNNRFLAERTGGTYSTLKVQPAELEDSGVYFCASSQDGGQDNQPQHFGDGTRLSIL.

The chain has TRBV9 and TRBJ1-4, with unresolved D. V lost 0 bases to trimming and J lost 7 bases, with 13 bases between them. Germline V gene lookup returns CDR1 SGDLS and CDR2 YYNGEE. This CDR3 is 15 amino acids long. CDR3 sequence: CASSVGEGGVEKLFF. The CDR3 region has the DNA TGTGCCAGCAGCGTAGGGGAAGGAGGAGTTGAAAAACTGTTTTTT.

The rearrangement joins TRBV5-1 to TRBJ2-5; TRBD1 matches at 9 bases. J lost 1 base, V lost 4 bases, and 8 bases had no gene match. Germline assignment: CDR1 SGHRS and CDR2 YFSETQ. The CDR3 has 16 residues. CDR3 DNA: TGCGCCAGCAGCCCAGACCGGGACAGGGCCCAAGAGACCCAGTACTTC. Translation: CASSPDRDRAQETQYF.

This clone is a singleton in its sample. This chain uses TRBV15 with TRBJ2-5; TRBD1 aligns across 8 bases. V lost 5 bases, J lost 5 bases, and 7 bases stayed unmatched. Germline V gene data show CDR1 as LNHNV and CDR2 as YYDKDF (reference sequence). The CDR3 sequence is 14 residues long. DNA for the CDR3: TGTGCCACCAGCCTAGGACAGGGCAGTGAGACCCAGTACTTC. Translating it yields CATSLGQGSETQYF.

The chain uses TRBV5-6 and TRBJ2-7; TRBD1 or TRBD2 may be the D gene (5 bases each). V lost 4 bases, J lost 3 bases, and 14 bases lay in between. The CDR3 consists of 14 residues. In germline, CDR1 is SGHDT, CDR2 YYEEEE. Here the CDR3 DNA reads TGTGCCAGCAGCATCGGGACGTTAGGCTACGAGCAGTACTTC. Protein sequence: CASSIGTLGYEQYF.

The chain employs TRBV19 and TRBJ1-5, with D unclear. In germline, CDR1 is LNHDA, CDR2 SQIVND (reference sequence). V lost 4 bases and J 1 base, leaving 11 bases between the germline ends. This CDR3 has 15 amino acids. The CDR3 nucleotides are TGTGCCAGTAGTAATTCGGGCGGGAGCAATCAGCCCCAGCATTTT. Its protein is CASSNSGGSNQPQHF.